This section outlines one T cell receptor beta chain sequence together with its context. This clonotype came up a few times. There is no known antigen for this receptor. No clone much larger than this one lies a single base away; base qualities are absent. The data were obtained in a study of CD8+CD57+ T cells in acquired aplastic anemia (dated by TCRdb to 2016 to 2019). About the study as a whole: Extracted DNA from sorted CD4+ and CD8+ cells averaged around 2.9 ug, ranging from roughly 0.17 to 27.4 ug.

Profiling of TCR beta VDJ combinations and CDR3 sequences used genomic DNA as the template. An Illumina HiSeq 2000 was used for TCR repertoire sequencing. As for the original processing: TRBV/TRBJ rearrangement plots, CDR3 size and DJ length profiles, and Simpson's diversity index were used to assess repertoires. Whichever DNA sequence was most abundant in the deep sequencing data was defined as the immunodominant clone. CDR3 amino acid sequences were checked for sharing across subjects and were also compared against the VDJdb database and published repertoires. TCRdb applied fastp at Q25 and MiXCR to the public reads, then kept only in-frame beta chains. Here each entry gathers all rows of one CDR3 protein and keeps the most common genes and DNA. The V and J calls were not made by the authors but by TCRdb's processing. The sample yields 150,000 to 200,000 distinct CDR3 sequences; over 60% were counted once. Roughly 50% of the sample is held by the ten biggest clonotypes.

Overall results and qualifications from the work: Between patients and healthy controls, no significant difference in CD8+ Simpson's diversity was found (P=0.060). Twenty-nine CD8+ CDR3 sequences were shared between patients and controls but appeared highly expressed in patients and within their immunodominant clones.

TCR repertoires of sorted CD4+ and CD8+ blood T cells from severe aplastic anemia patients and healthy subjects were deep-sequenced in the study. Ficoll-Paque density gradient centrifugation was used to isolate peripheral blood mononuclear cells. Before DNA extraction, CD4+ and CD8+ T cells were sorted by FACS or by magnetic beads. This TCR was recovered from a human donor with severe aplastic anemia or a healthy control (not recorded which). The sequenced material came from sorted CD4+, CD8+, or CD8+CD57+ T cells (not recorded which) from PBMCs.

The CDR3: CASSSLAGGHTQYF. The sequenced DNA: TGTGCCAGCAGCTCTCTAGCGGGAGGACATACGCAGTATTTT. The chain is assembled from TRBV7-2 and TRBJ2-3, and 11 bases in between align with TRBD2. Including the terminal cysteine and phenylalanine, the CDR3 comprises 14 residues. Only the CDR3 region is kept as DNA, spanning 42 bases read in frame from base 1. CDR1 SGHTA and CDR2 FQGNSA are derived from the germline V gene. Compared with germline, V lacks 4 bases and J lacks 7 bases; bases without a gene match: 4.